The TCR beta chain under discussion was sequenced for a study of Graves' ophthalmopathy and Graves' hyperthyroidism. CDR1 MNHEY and CDR2 SVGAGI come from the germline V gene. This CDR3 is 15 amino acids long. Trimming removed 6 bases from V and 0 bases from J, with 9 bases in between. TCR beta CDR3 regions were amplified from RNA transcripts. Scientists carried out first-round RT-PCR using HTBI primers and then a second-round multiplex PCR. TCRdb analysed the multiplex PCR reads with MiXCR anew, one entry per CDR3 protein. Here the sample spans over a million distinct CDR3 sequences, about two fifths being singletons. In its sample, this clonotype was seen many times.

Sequencing was carried out using peripheral blood or thyroid tissue (not recorded which). The clonotype comes from an adult man with Graves' hyperthyroidism. This rearrangement joins TRBV6-5 to TRBJ2-6; D not resolved. The CDR3 sequence is CASRGRSSGANVLTF. The CDR3 nucleotides read TGTGCCAGCAGAGGACGGTCCTCTGGGGCCAACGTCCTGACTTTC.